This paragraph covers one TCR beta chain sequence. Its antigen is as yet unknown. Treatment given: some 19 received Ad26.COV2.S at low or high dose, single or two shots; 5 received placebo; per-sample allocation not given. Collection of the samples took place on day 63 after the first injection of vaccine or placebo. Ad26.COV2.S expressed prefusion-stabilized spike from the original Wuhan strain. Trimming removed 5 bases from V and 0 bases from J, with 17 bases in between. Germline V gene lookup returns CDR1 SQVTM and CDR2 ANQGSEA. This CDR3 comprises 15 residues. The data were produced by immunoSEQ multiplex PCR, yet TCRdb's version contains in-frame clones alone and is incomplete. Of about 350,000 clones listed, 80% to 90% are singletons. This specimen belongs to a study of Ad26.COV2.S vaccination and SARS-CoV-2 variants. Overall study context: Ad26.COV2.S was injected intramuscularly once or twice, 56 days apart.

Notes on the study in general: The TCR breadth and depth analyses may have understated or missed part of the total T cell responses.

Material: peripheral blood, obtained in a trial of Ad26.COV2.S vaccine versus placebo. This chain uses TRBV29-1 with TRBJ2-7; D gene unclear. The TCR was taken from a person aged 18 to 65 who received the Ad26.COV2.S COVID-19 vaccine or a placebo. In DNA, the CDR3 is TGCAGCGTTACGTTACCGGGCCAGAGCTCCTACGAGCAGTACTTC. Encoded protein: CSVTLPGQSSYEQYF.